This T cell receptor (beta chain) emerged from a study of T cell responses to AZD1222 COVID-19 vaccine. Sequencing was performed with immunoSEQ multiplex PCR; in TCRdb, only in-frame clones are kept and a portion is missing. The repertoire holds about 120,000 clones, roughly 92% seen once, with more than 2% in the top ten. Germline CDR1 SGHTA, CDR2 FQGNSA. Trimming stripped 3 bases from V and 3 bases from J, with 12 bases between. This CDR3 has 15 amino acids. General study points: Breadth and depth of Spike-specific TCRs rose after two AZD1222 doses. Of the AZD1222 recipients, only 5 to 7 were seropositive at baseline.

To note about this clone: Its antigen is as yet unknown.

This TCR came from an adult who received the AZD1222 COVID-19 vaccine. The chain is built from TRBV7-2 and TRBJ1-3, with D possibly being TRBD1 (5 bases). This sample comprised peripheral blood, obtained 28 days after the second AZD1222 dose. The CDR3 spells CASSFWGTGGNTIYF. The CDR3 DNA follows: TGTGCCAGCAGCTTTTGGGGGACGGGTGGAAACACCATATATTTT.